The 3 T cell receptor beta chains given below trace back to one sample, sequenced in a study of long-term antiretroviral therapy in people with HIV. Version v3.0 of the immunoSEQ assay ran at survey level. Assay: immunoSEQ multiplex PCR; the TCRdb copy retains only in-frame clones and omits some. The data hold 20,000 or so clones, with around 80% observed a single time. Sequencing used unsorted PBMCs, obtained 0.6 years after starting antiretroviral therapy. The receptors originated from a woman aged 18-29 years with HIV.

The V and J genes are TRBV15 and TRBJ2-7; possible D gene TRBD1, 6 bases. Germline assignment: CDR1 LNHNV and CDR2 YYDKDF (reference sequence). Trimming removed 0 bases from V and 0 bases from J, with 9 bases in between. CDR3 length: 15 amino acids. For the CDR3, the DNA is TGTGCCACCAGCAGAGATCAGGACAGCTCCTACGAGCAGTACTTC. Residues: CATSRDQDSSYEQYF.

This rearrangement joins TRBV12-5 to TRBJ1-3, with 7 bases lining up with TRBD1. The CDR3 runs to 18 residues. The junction had 11 bases not matched to a gene; V was cut back by 2 bases and J by 1 base. Per the germline V gene, CDR1 is LGHNT and CDR2 is FRNRAP. CDR3 bases: TGTGCTAGTGGTTTGTTTTCCGGACAGGAGTCGTCTGGAAACACCATATATTTT. This codes for CASGLFSGQESSGNTIYF. The whole variable domain, remainder taken from reference TRBV12-5 and TRBJ1-3, is DARVTQTPRHKVTEMGQEVTMRCQPILGHNTVFWYRQTMMQGLELLAYFRNRAPLDDSGMPKDRFSAEMPDATLATLKIQPSEPRDSAVYFCASGLFSGQESSGNTIYFGEGSWLTVV.

The V gene is TRBV7-3, the J gene TRBJ1-2, with D maybe TRBD1 (6 bases). Germline V gene lookup returns CDR1 SGHTA and CDR2 FQGTGA. CDR3 length: 13 amino acids. Between the trimmed V and J ends, which lost 6 bases and 7 bases, there was a span of 15 bases. CDR3 region: CASSFDRQAGYTF. For the CDR3, the DNA is TGTGCCAGCAGTTTCGATCGACAGGCTGGCTACACCTTC.